A single sample gave rise to the 14 T cell receptor beta chains below, sequenced in a study of T cells in Graves' hyperthyroidism and ophthalmopathy. Amplified TCR beta CDR3 regions came from RNA transcripts. The HTBI primer set was used in a first-round RT-PCR of the TCR CDR3. TCRdb processed the multiplex PCR reads anew with MiXCR; each CDR3 protein has one entry. The sample holds around 200,000 distinct CDR3 sequences, 18% seen once. The sample was blood. The receptors were sampled from a man aged 35 to 55 with Graves' hyperthyroidism.

This clonotype was counted many times. This chain links TRBV7-2 with TRBJ1-3; D remains ambiguous. Germline V gene sequence: CDR1 SGHTA, CDR2 FQGNSA. The length of the CDR3 is 12 residues. V lost 6 bases and J 2 bases, leaving 5 bases between the germline ends. The CDR3 DNA follows: TGTGCCAGCAGTTCGGCTGGAAACACCATATATTTT. Protein: CASSSAGNTIYF.

The table lists this clonotype with many counts. The rearrangement uses TRBV7-8 and TRBJ1-2, with 8 bases identical to TRBD1. This CDR3 contains 14 residues. Looked up from germline, CDR1 is SGHVS and CDR2 is FQNEAQ. The V and J ends lost 2 bases and 8 bases, in that order; junction bases with no gene match: 7. As DNA, the CDR3 is TGTGCCAGCAGCTTAACCGAGACAGGGGACGGCTACACCTTC. It encodes CASSLTETGDGYTF.

Many counts were recorded for this clonotype. The chain is built from TRBV28 and TRBJ2-1; D remains ambiguous. The germline CDR1 and CDR2 sequences are MDHEN and SYDVKM. V lost 5 bases to trimming and J lost 9 bases, with 5 bases between them. This CDR3 spans 10 amino acids. The CDR3 is CASSGIEQFF. The CDR3 DNA reads as TGTGCCAGCAGTGGGATTGAGCAGTTCTTC.

This clonotype has at least ten counts. The rearrangement uses TRBV12-3 or TRBV12-4 and TRBJ2-3; weak D call: TRBD1 (6 bases). Trimming removed 6 bases at V and 3 bases at J, with 19 bases between. The CDR3 length is 16 residues. The CDR3 nucleotides are TGTGCCAGCAGGACTGGGGTGGGGGCAGGAACAGATACGCAGTATTTT. Residues: CASRTGVGAGTDTQYF.

This clonotype was seen ten or more times. The chain joins TRBV7-2 to TRBJ2-7; TRBD1 matches at 9 bases. J gave up 3 bases and V 5 bases, and 5 bases lay outside the gene matches. Germline loops: CDR1 SGHTA, CDR2 FQGNSA. This CDR3 comprises 14 residues. The CDR3 nucleotides are TGTGCCAGCAGCCCGGACAGGGGTGACTACGAGCAGTACTTC. This translates into CASSPDRGDYEQYF.

The chain couples TRBV20-1 to TRBJ2-7, with TRBD2 matching over 8 bases. Germline V CDR1 and CDR2: DFQATT, SNEGSKA (reference sequence). The CDR3 spans 16 residues. J lost 3 bases, V lost 0 bases, and 10 bases had no gene match. The CDR3, as DNA: TGCAGTGCTAGAGATCTCGGTCTAGCGGGCATCTACGAGCAGTACTTC. Protein product: CSARDLGLAGIYEQYF.

The chain is built from TRBV6-2 or TRBV6-3 and TRBJ1-5; tentatively, D is TRBD1 (6 bases). The length of the CDR3 is 15 residues. Germline lookup yields CDR1 MNHEY and CDR2 SVGEGT. Trimming removed 2 bases from V and 5 bases from J, with 13 bases in between. Here the CDR3 reads CASSYIQGAYQPQHF. CDR3 in DNA: TGTGCCAGCAGTTACATACAGGGTGCGTATCAGCCCCAGCATTTT.

The rearrangement links TRBV19 to TRBJ1-2; D perhaps matches TRBD1 (6 bases). The CDR3 loop spans 12 amino acids. CDR1 is LNHDA and CDR2 is SQIVND in the germline V gene (reference sequence). V lost 7 bases and J 3 bases, leaving 9 bases between the germline ends. In nucleotides, the CDR3 is TGTGCCAGTAAAGGGGGACACTATGGCTACACCTTC. Its translation is CASKGGHYGYTF.

This clonotype was seen repeatedly, ten times or more. The chain joins TRBV2 to TRBJ2-5; 8 bases line up with TRBD1. From germline, CDR1 is SNHLY and CDR2 FYNNEI. Trimming removed 5 bases from V and 5 bases from J; junction bases left unmatched: 13. The CDR3 length is 16 residues. As DNA, the CDR3 is TGTGCCAGCAGTATGGACAGGGCCGAAGCTGGGGAGACCCAGTACTTC. Translation gives CASSMDRAEAGETQYF.

This clonotype was detected a few times. V usage is TRBV6-1 and J usage is TRBJ1-4; D might be TRBD1 (5 bases). Trimming left V 5 bases short and J 5 bases short, with 9 bases between. CDR1 is MNHNS and CDR2 is SASEGT in the germline V gene. CDR3 length: 13 amino acids. The CDR3 sequence: CASSFGGNEKLFF. CDR3 nucleotides: TGTGCCAGCAGTTTTGGGGGGAATGAAAAACTGTTTTTT.

CDR3 bases: TGTGCCAGCAATCCCTCCCCGGGACAGGTGCGCCTGAACACTGAAGCTTTCTTT. This translates into CASNPSPGQVRLNTEAFF. The rearrangement joins TRBV12-3 or TRBV12-4 to TRBJ1-1, with TRBD1 matching over 8 bases. Trimming cost V 7 bases and J 0 bases; bases outside gene matches: 16. The CDR3 totals 18 residues.

This clonotype was seen repeatedly, ten times or more. The chain links TRBV7-9 to TRBJ2-3; D gene unclear. With 0 bases removed from V and 4 bases from J, the gap between germline ends came to 2 bases. This CDR3 has 12 residues. CDR1 is SEHNR and CDR2 is FQNEAQ in the germline V gene (reference sequence). CDR3 sequence: CASSLASDTQYF. The CDR3 DNA reads TGTGCCAGCAGCTTAGCGTCAGATACGCAGTATTTT.

The V call is TRBV12-3 or TRBV12-4, the J call TRBJ2-3; 15 bases map to TRBD2. CDR3 length: 17 amino acids. V dropped 4 bases and J dropped 5; count of bases not matched to a gene: 7. CDR3 loop: CASSSGGLAGGQDTQYF. In nucleotides, the CDR3 is TGTGCCAGCAGTTCAGGAGGACTAGCGGGGGGGCAAGATACGCAGTATTTT.

The chain is built from TRBV5-6 and TRBJ2-1, with 9 bases aligning to TRBD2. The CDR3 contains 14 residues. Per germline, CDR1 SGHDT and CDR2 YYEEEE. V trimming: 4 bases; J trimming: 5 bases; junction bases outside the gene matches: 4. CDR3 in amino acids: CASSGGLAHNEQFF. The CDR3 DNA sequence: TGTGCCAGCAGCGGGGGACTAGCCCACAATGAGCAGTTCTTC.